These 30 T cell receptor beta chains were sequenced from one sample in a study of T-cell memory formation after mild COVID-19. Via MiXCR, TCRdb re-called the 5' RACE reads, giving one row per CDR3 protein. This table has some 600,000 distinct CDR3 sequences, around 16% appearing once. Source material: PBMCs or a T cell subset sorted from them (not recorded which). The receptor source for this set is an adult woman who had mild COVID-19 (a few samples of this study predate the infection). Cell type and time point are not known.

V is TRBV27 and J is TRBJ1-5, with D perhaps matching TRBD1 (6 bases). In germline, CDR1 is MNHEY, CDR2 SMNVEV (reference sequence). CDR3 length: 16 amino acids. Between the trimmed V and J ends, which lost 5 bases and 3 bases, there was a span of 17 bases. The CDR3 nucleotides are TGTGCCAGCAGTGGATTAATGGGGGCCGCCAATCAGCCCCAGCATTTT. Encoded protein: CASSGLMGAANQPQHF.

This clonotype was counted between two and nine times. The V gene is TRBV5-1, the J gene TRBJ2-4; 9 bases map to TRBD1. Unmatched junction bases numbered 8, after V lost 4 bases and J lost 9 bases. Germline lookup yields CDR1 SGHRS and CDR2 YFSETQ. This CDR3 contains 14 residues. The CDR3 protein is CASSDDRGISIQYF. The CDR3 DNA is TGCGCCAGCAGCGATGACAGGGGGATAAGCATTCAGTACTTC.

This clonotype showed up just once. The rearrangement joins TRBV9 to TRBJ2-2; D is perhaps TRBD2 (5 bases). Germline loops: CDR1 SGDLS, CDR2 YYNGEE. This CDR3 region has 14 residues. The germline V and J ends were trimmed by 3 bases and 4 bases, with 10 bases remaining between them. CDR3: CASSALAGTGELFF. For the CDR3, the DNA is TGTGCCAGCAGCGCACTTGCGGGCACCGGGGAGCTGTTTTTT. Based on the CDR3 plus reference TRBV9 and TRBJ2-2, the full variable domain is DSGVTQTPKHLITATGQRVTLRCSPRSGDLSVYWYQQSLDQGLQFLIQYYNGEERAKGNILERFSAQQFPDLHSELNLSSLELGDSALYFCASSALAGTGELFFGEGSRLTVL.

The chain carries TRBV5-1 and TRBJ1-4; D ambiguous. Trimming cost V 5 bases and J 8 bases, with 10 bases left between them. The CDR3 extends over 12 amino acids. Germline lookup yields CDR1 SGHRS and CDR2 YFSETQ. CDR3 amino acids: CASSLTREKLFF. The CDR3 region has the DNA TGCGCCAGCAGTCTGACTCGGGAAAAACTGTTTTTT.

This chain joins TRBV25-1 and TRBJ2-1, with 10 bases lining up with TRBD2. The CDR3 has 16 amino acids. Germline assignment: CDR1 MGHDK and CDR2 SYGVNS. V shed 1 base and J 4 bases; nucleotides not matched to a gene: 4. CDR3 amino acids: CASSELAGGHYNEQFF. DNA for the CDR3: TGTGCCAGCAGTGAATTAGCGGGAGGCCATTACAATGAGCAGTTCTTC.

This clonotype was seen more than once but under ten times. This chain joins TRBV6-5 and TRBJ1-5; tentative D call: TRBD1 (5 bases). The V end lost 2 bases, the J end lost 2 bases, and 10 bases lay between the germline ends. The CDR3 runs 15 residues. Germline values: CDR1 MNHEY, CDR2 SVGAGI. The CDR3: CASSYAGMGNQPQHF. CDR3 in DNA: TGTGCCAGCAGTTACGCAGGGATGGGCAATCAGCCCCAGCATTTT.

This clonotype was counted a few times. This chain connects TRBV5-1 to TRBJ2-1; 7 bases are a match to TRBD2. CDR1 is SGHRS and CDR2 is YFSETQ in the germline V gene. The CDR3 runs 15 residues. V gave up 0 bases and J gave up 1 base; unmatched junction bases: 1. This CDR3 reads CASSLELASYNEQFF. The CDR3 DNA is TGCGCCAGCAGCTTGGAACTAGCGTCCTACAATGAGCAGTTCTTC.

This clonotype rates as medium-sized. This CDR3 reads CATSDPRGYGDTQYF. The CDR3 nucleotides are TGTGCCACCAGTGATCCGCGGGGGTACGGAGATACGCAGTATTTT. The chain joins TRBV24-1 to TRBJ2-3, with 7 bases identical to TRBD2. Trimming removed 3 bases from V and 5 bases from J; junction bases left unmatched: 7. The CDR3 has 15 amino acids. The germline V gene has CDR1 KGHDR and CDR2 SFDVKD.

V is TRBV4-1 and J is TRBJ2-4; TRBD2 aligns across 9 bases. From germline, CDR1 is MGHRA and CDR2 YSYEKL. J gave up 5 bases and V 4 bases, and 9 bases lay outside the gene matches. The length of the CDR3 is 16 residues. The CDR3 loop reads CASSPRGGLPQNIQYF. CDR3 nucleotide sequence: TGCGCCAGCAGCCCGCGGGGGGGCCTGCCCCAAAACATTCAGTACTTC.

There are a few counts of this clonotype. The chain uses TRBV18 and TRBJ1-2, with TRBD1 identical over 8 bases. J was trimmed by 6 bases and V by 4 bases; bases with no gene match: 4. CDR3 size: 13 residues. Germline V gene data show CDR1 as KGHSH and CDR2 as LQKENI. Here the CDR3 DNA reads TGTGCCAGCTCACAGACAGGGGAGGATGGCTACACCTTC. Its protein product is CASSQTGEDGYTF.

The chain links TRBV7-2 to TRBJ2-7, with D perhaps TRBD2 (5 bases). The ends were cut back, 3 bases at V and 0 bases at J, with 12 bases in the middle. The germline V gene has CDR1 SGHTA and CDR2 FQGNSA. The CDR3 totals 15 residues. Written as DNA, the CDR3 is TGTGCCAGCAGCTTGGGAGTGGGCAACTCCTACGAGCAGTACTTC. Its protein is CASSLGVGNSYEQYF. The full variable domain, rest sourced from reference TRBV7-2 and TRBJ2-7, is GAGVSQSPSNKVTEKGKDVELRCDPISGHTALYWYRQSLGQGLEFLIYFQGNSAPDKSGLPSDRFSAERTGGSVSTLTIQRTQQEDSAVYLCASSLGVGNSYEQYFGPGTRLTVT.

This clonotype occurred a few times. The chain is built from TRBV29-1 and TRBJ2-7; TRBD2 matches 8 bases. The trim removed 0 bases at V and 2 bases at J, leaving 15 bases unmatched. The CDR3 loop spans 18 amino acids. CDR1 SQVTM and CDR2 ANQGSEA come from the germline V gene. The CDR3 bases are TGCAGCGTTGAAGACTCCCTAGGTGGTAGCGGGGCCCCCTACGAGCAGTACTTC. Translated, it gives CSVEDSLGGSGAPYEQYF.

CDR3 sequence reads: CASSSHRGGRGIGELFF. CDR3 sequence (DNA): TGTGCCAGCAGCTCCCACCGGGGAGGCCGGGGCATCGGGGAGCTGTTTTTT. This chain links TRBV7-9 with TRBJ2-2, with D tentatively TRBD2 (6 bases). The CDR3 is made up of 17 amino acids. V gave up 4 bases and J gave up 7 bases, with 22 bases separating them. Germline CDR1 reads SEHNR; CDR2 reads FQNEAQ (reference sequence).

The chain joins TRBV28 to TRBJ1-5; 10 bases line up with TRBD1. Germline assignment: CDR1 MDHEN and CDR2 SYDVKM. The CDR3 is 16 amino acids. With 6 bases clipped from V and 6 bases from J, the junction kept 11 bases outside the gene matches. CDR3 sequence: CASSLTGTGVAQPQHF. CDR3 sequence (DNA): TGTGCCAGCAGCCTTACCGGGACAGGGGTGGCTCAGCCCCAGCATTTT.

This clonotype was recorded at least ten times. The CDR3 coding sequence is TGCGCCAGCAGCTTGGGACAGAGTCTGAACACTGAAGCTTTCTTT. Translating gives CASSLGQSLNTEAFF. The chain carries TRBV5-1 and TRBJ1-1, with D perhaps matching TRBD1 (5 bases). The CDR3 has 15 amino acids. Trimming took off 0 bases at V and 0 bases at J, with 9 bases between the two ends. Germline V gene sequence: CDR1 SGHRS, CDR2 YFSETQ.

The chain is built from TRBV3-1 and TRBJ1-1; TRBD1 matches 10 bases. The CDR3 has 13 residues. The ends lost 5 bases at V and 12 bases at J; junction bases unmatched: 9. Germline V CDR1 and CDR2: LGHDT, YNNKEL (reference sequence). The DNA for the CDR3 is TGTGCCAGCAGCACACCGGGACAGGGGTTATCTTTCTTT. Amino acids: CASSTPGQGLSFF.

CDR3 nucleotide sequence: TGTGCCAGCAGTTACTATCGGGACGGGTACGAGCAGTACTTC. Encoded protein: CASSYYRDGYEQYF. This chain joins TRBV6-5 and TRBJ2-7; D may match TRBD1 or TRBD2 (5 bases each). Trimming shortened V by 1 base and J by 4 bases, and 11 bases separated the two germline ends. The germline V gene encodes CDR1 MNHEY and CDR2 SVGAGI. CDR3 length: 14 residues.

The V call is TRBV6-1, the J call TRBJ2-7; 7 bases line up with TRBD2. Trimming cost V 2 bases and J 3 bases; bases outside gene matches: 7. The CDR3 runs 15 residues. Germline assignment: CDR1 MNHNS and CDR2 SASEGT. CDR3 sequence reads: CASSEPAGGYYEQYF. DNA for the CDR3: TGTGCCAGCAGTGAACCGGCCGGGGGGTACTACGAGCAGTACTTC.

J is TRBJ1-2 and V is TRBV5-1; D perhaps matches TRBD1 (5 bases). V shed 4 bases and J shed 9 bases, with 31 bases lying between them. The CDR3 consists of 18 residues. In germline, CDR1 is SGHRS, CDR2 YFSETQ. CDR3 region: CASSLDPSGLTFGYSYTF. The CDR3 nucleotides read TGCGCCAGCAGCCTTGATCCCTCGGGACTCACCTTCGGATATAGCTACACCTTC.

J is TRBJ1-1 and V is TRBV27, with 8 bases aligning to TRBD1. CDR3 length equals 16 residues. CDR1 is MNHEY and CDR2 is SMNVEV in the germline V gene (reference sequence). The junction had 17 bases not matched to a gene; V was cut back by 9 bases and J by 5 bases. As DNA, the CDR3 is TGTGCCAGGGACATATTTCCAGGGGGCGCGGGAACTGAAGCTTTCTTT. Protein: CARDIFPGGAGTEAFF.

This clonotype came up a few times. V gene TRBV25-1 combines with J gene TRBJ1-6; no reliable D call. The germline V and J ends were trimmed by 8 bases and 6 bases, with 20 bases remaining between them. From germline, CDR1 is MGHDK and CDR2 SYGVNS. The CDR3 contains 16 residues. The CDR3 DNA sequence: TGTGCCAGCGGAGAGGGAGGGAGATGGGCTAATTCACCCCTCCACTTT. This sequence encodes CASGEGGRWANSPLHF.

This chain joins TRBV6-2 or TRBV6-3 and TRBJ1-5, with 9 bases fitting TRBD1. With 5 bases clipped from V and 3 bases from J, the junction kept 8 bases outside the gene matches. The germline gives CDR1 MNHEY, CDR2 SVGEGT. The CDR3 extends over 16 amino acids. CDR3: CASSQDRGRPNQPQHF. The DNA for the CDR3 is TGTGCCAGCAGTCAAGACAGGGGGAGACCCAATCAGCCCCAGCATTTT.

The genes are TRBV7-9 and TRBJ1-5; D not certain. Trimming removed 5 bases at V and 0 bases at J, with 17 bases between. The CDR3 extends over 17 amino acids. Germline CDR1 and CDR2: SEHNR and FQNEAQ (reference sequence). The CDR3 DNA reads TGTGCCAGCAGCCCTGGACCGGAATTATATAGCAATCAGCCCCAGCATTTT. This sequence encodes CASSPGPELYSNQPQHF.

J is TRBJ2-1 and V is TRBV7-9; D ambiguous. V was pared by 0 bases and J by 6 bases, with 15 bases between. Looked up from germline, CDR1 is SEHNR and CDR2 is FQNEAQ (reference sequence). The CDR3 extends over 16 amino acids. The CDR3 sequence: CASSLAESFQGNEQFF. CDR3 DNA sequence: TGTGCCAGCAGCTTAGCGGAGTCGTTTCAAGGCAATGAGCAGTTCTTC.

A word on this clonotype: Mismatch with germline at one junction end may stem from a read error. This chain uses TRBV7-2 with TRBJ1-5, with 7 bases matching TRBD1. The germline gives CDR1 SGHTA, CDR2 FQGNSA. This CDR3 has 15 residues. CDR3 residues: CASSLAGQLKLTGNF. The CDR3 nucleotides are TGTGCCAGCAGCTTAGCGGGACAGCTCAAGCTTACGGGGAATTTT.

The chain has TRBV4-3 and TRBJ2-7; 9 positions agree with TRBD2. The CDR3 sequence is 15 residues long. Trimming cost V 4 bases and J 4 bases; bases outside gene matches: 8. Germline lookup yields CDR1 LGHNA and CDR2 YSLEER. CDR3 sequence (DNA): TGCGCCAGCAGCCGAGAGCGGGAGGAGCAGTACGAGCAGTACTTC. Encoded protein: CASSREREEQYEQYF.

V is TRBV2 and J is TRBJ2-7, with 9 bases lining up with TRBD2. The CDR3 sequence is 16 residues long. Germline loops: CDR1 SNHLY, CDR2 FYNNEI. V shed 0 bases, J shed 1 base, and the junction held 4 bases outside the gene matches. CDR3 region: CASSEAEAGGSYEQYF. Written as DNA, the CDR3 is TGTGCCAGCAGTGAAGCGGAAGCGGGAGGTTCCTACGAGCAGTACTTC.

The chain links TRBV7-2 to TRBJ1-5; no clear D. The V end lost 3 bases, the J end lost 2 bases, and 14 bases lay between the germline ends. Germline CDR1 reads SGHTA; CDR2 reads FQGNSA. The CDR3 has 16 residues. CDR3 amino acids: CASSFHVGMGNQPQHF. The DNA for the CDR3 is TGTGCCAGCAGCTTCCATGTGGGGATGGGCAATCAGCCCCAGCATTTT.

The CDR3 spells CASMSDRGGEAFF. CDR3 nucleotide sequence: TGTGCCAGCATGAGTGACAGGGGTGGCGAAGCTTTCTTT. V gene TRBV5-6 combines with J gene TRBJ1-1; 8 nucleotides match TRBD1. The CDR3 totals 13 residues. Germline V CDR1 and CDR2: SGHDT, YYEEEE. V gave up 6 bases and J gave up 8 bases; unmatched junction bases: 9.

J is TRBJ2-1 and V is TRBV7-2; 7 bases match TRBD1. The ends lost 5 bases at V and 7 bases at J; junction bases unmatched: 5. The CDR3 is 13 amino acids. Germline values: CDR1 SGHTA, CDR2 FQGNSA. CDR3 loop: CASSRQGGNEQFF. DNA of the CDR3: TGTGCCAGCAGCCGACAGGGCGGGAATGAGCAGTTCTTC.